A selection of T cell receptor beta chains follows, all from one sample in a study of cytomegalovirus exposure and HLA in healthy donors. The method was immunoSEQ multiplex PCR; TCRdb's version includes in-frame clones alone and lacks a portion of them. The data contain some 200,000 clones, 70% to 85% of them seen just once; the ten biggest clones take up under 0.25%. The sequencing input was PBMCs. The source is a girl aged 2 to 10 in good health and CMV-seronegative. CDR3s include the opening cysteine and the closing phenylalanine or tryptophan. The D gene is left open where the match is weak. Clone size appears in some rows only: once, few, many, or a class for an expanded clone.

clone_size j_call v_call d_call cdr3_aa cdr3_nt
- TRBJ2-3 TRBV5-6 TRBD2 CASSEGLAGTDTQYF TGTGCCAGCAGCGAGGGACTAGCGGGCACAGATACGCAGTATTTT
- TRBJ2-7 TRBV5-4 TRBD1 CASSLLGQGANEQYF TGTGCCAGCAGCTTGCTAGGACAGGGGGCAAACGAGCAGTACTTC
- TRBJ1-2 TRBV5-1 - CASSYFWNYGYTF TGCGCCAGCAGCTACTTTTGGAACTATGGCTACACCTTC
once TRBJ2-5 TRBV5-1 - CASSRLWDNRETQYF TGCGCCAGCTCCCGTTTGTGGGACAACCGTGAGACCCAGTACTTC
once TRBJ2-1 TRBV5-1 - CASSLALNEQFF TGCGCCAGCAGCTTGGCCCTCAATGAGCAGTTCTTC
few TRBJ1-2 TRBV27 TRBD1 CASSPTLDRDGYTF TGTGCCAGCAGTCCCACACTAGACAGGGACGGCTACACCTTC
- TRBJ2-7 TRBV25-1 - CATSGWAYEQYF TGTGCCACCTCAGGGTGGGCCTACGAGCAGTACTTC
- TRBJ1-1 TRBV2 TRBD1 CASGTGETEAFF TGTGCCAGCGGGACAGGGGAGACTGAAGCTTTCTTT
- TRBJ2-1 TRBV15 - CATLSAGYRNEQFF TGTGCCACCCTATCGGCGGGCTACCGCAATGAGCAGTTCTTC
- TRBJ1-2 TRBV5-1 TRBD1 CASSFDRAPAIYGYTF TGCGCCAGCAGCTTTGACAGGGCCCCAGCTATATATGGCTACACCTTC
- TRBJ2-7 TRBV7-9 - CASIKGLRQYF TGTGCCAGCATCAAGGGGCTCAGGCAGTACTTC
- TRBJ1-2 TRBV5-4 - CASSLRGLHGYTF TGTGCCAGCAGCTTGAGAGGGCTTCATGGCTACACCTTC
- TRBJ1-3 TRBV4-2 - CASSQDYVGSGNTIYF TGTGCCAGCAGCCAAGATTACGTAGGGAGTGGAAACACCATATATTTT
- TRBJ2-7 TRBV11-2 - CASSERLWYDEQYF TGTGCCAGCAGCGAGAGGCTATGGTACGACGAGCAGTACTTC
- TRBJ1-1 TRBV5-1 - CASSPGEGNTEAFF TGCGCCAGCAGCCCAGGGGAGGGTAACACTGAAGCTTTCTTT
- TRBJ2-2 TRBV6-4 - CASSDTNTGELFF TGTGCCAGCAGTGACACTAACACCGGGGAGCTGTTTTTT
- TRBJ2-7 TRBV18 - CASSPGQGLVYEQYF TGTGCCAGCTCACCCGGGCAGGGTCTAGTCTACGAGCAGTACTTC
few TRBJ2-7 TRBV10-1 - CATLPRCTGSSYEQYF TGCGCCACTCTCCCCCGTTGCACAGGGAGCTCCTACGAGCAGTACTTC
- TRBJ1-1 TRBV14 TRBD1 CASSPTGDTEAFF TGTGCCAGCAGCCCGACAGGGGACACTGAAGCTTTCTTT
once TRBJ2-2 TRBV30 - CAWSMPNNAGGELFF TGTGCCTGGAGCATGCCAAATAATGCGGGCGGGGAGCTGTTTTTT
- TRBJ2-7 TRBV5-6 - CASSLTRVQDEQYF TGTGCCAGCAGCTTGACCAGGGTACAGGACGAGCAGTACTTC
- TRBJ1-1 TRBV5-4 - CASRGETTAEAFF TGTGCCAGCAGGGGTGAGACTACCGCTGAAGCTTTCTTT
- TRBJ1-1 TRBV4-2 - CASSQGRESTEAFF TGTGCCAGCAGCCAAGGGAGGGAGAGCACTGAAGCTTTCTTT
- TRBJ1-1 TRBV4-1 - CASSQLRDTEAFF TGCGCCAGCAGCCAACTCAGGGACACTGAAGCTTTCTTT
- TRBJ2-7 TRBV19 - CASSTGTSYEQYF TGTGCCAGTAGTACCGGGACATCCTACGAGCAGTACTTC
- TRBJ2-7 TRBV7-9 - CASSLPGSYEQYF TGTGCCAGCAGCTTACCGGGTAGTTACGAGCAGTACTTC
- TRBJ1-4 TRBV14 - CASSPRTATNEKLFF TGTGCCAGCAGCCCCCGGACAGCAACTAATGAAAAACTGTTTTTT
- TRBJ2-1 TRBV7-6 TRBD1 CASSHQGALHNEQFF TGTGCCAGCAGCCACCAGGGGGCCCTGCACAATGAGCAGTTCTTC
- TRBJ2-3 TRBV29-1 - CSVFVRGQYF TGCAGCGTTTTTGTCCGGGGGCAGTATTTT
- TRBJ2-1 TRBV5-5 - CASSLGGLNSNEQFF TGTGCCAGCAGCTTGGGTGGTCTAAATTCGAATGAGCAGTTCTTC
- TRBJ2-3 TRBV5-1 - CASSLSLVDTQYF TGCGCCAGCAGCTTATCCCTTGTAGATACGCAGTATTTT
- TRBJ1-1 TRBV14 - CASSLSRGGTEAFF TGTGCCAGCAGCCTTTCAAGGGGGGGCACTGAAGCTTTCTTT
- TRBJ2-5 TRBV11-2 TRBD2 CASSEPGGGGETQYF TGTGCCAGCAGCGAACCGGGAGGTGGTGGGGAGACCCAGTACTTC
few TRBJ2-1 TRBV7-2 TRBD2 CASSLRGLAGGPDEQFF TGTGCCAGCAGCTTAAGGGGTCTAGCGGGAGGGCCTGATGAGCAGTTCTTC
- TRBJ2-3 TRBV7-9 TRBD2 CASSQRGRGTDTQYF TGTGCCAGCAGCCAGCGGGGGCGGGGGACAGATACGCAGTATTTT
few TRBJ2-7 TRBV6-1 - CASSPPMQGNYEQYF TGTGCCAGCAGTCCCCCAATGCAGGGAAACTACGAGCAGTACTTC
- TRBJ2-7 TRBV30 TRBD1 CAWTFPGTGSSEQYF TGTGCCTGGACCTTTCCAGGGACAGGGAGTTCCGAGCAGTACTTC
- TRBJ2-1 TRBV6-4 TRBD2 CASSDSGGYGNEQFF TGTGCCAGCAGTGACTCGGGAGGGTATGGCAATGAGCAGTTCTTC
- TRBJ2-7 TRBV5-1 - CASSRNSGTPLYEQYF TGCGCCAGCAGTAGAAATTCCGGGACTCCCCTCTACGAGCAGTACTTC
- TRBJ2-3 TRBV5-1 TRBD1 CASSLEGTGVDTQYF TGCGCCAGCAGCTTGGAGGGGACAGGGGTAGATACGCAGTATTTT
- TRBJ1-1 TRBV5-1 - CASSLDGGAAEAFF TGCGCCAGCAGCTTGGACGGGGGTGCTGCTGAAGCTTTCTTT
- TRBJ2-5 TRBV11-2 - CASSFSIGLQETQYF TGTGCCAGCAGCTTTAGTATCGGTCTACAAGAGACCCAGTACTTC
- TRBJ2-6 TRBV6-6 TRBD1 CASSIRQGSGANVLTF TGTGCCAGCAGTATAAGACAGGGCTCTGGGGCCAACGTCCTGACTTTC
- TRBJ1-2 TRBV5-6 - CASSPGGGNERNYGYTF TGTGCCAGCAGCCCGGGGGGAGGGAATGAGAGAAACTATGGCTACACCTTC
few TRBJ2-5 TRBV2 - CASSEQGLETQYF TGTGCCAGCAGTGAACAGGGGTTAGAGACCCAGTACTTC
- TRBJ2-1 TRBV4-1 TRBD2 CASSQEAGGPGVDEQFF TGCGCCAGCAGCCAAGAAGCGGGGGGGCCGGGGGTCGATGAGCAGTTCTTC
few TRBJ2-1 TRBV10-3 TRBD2 CAISDGGAGAYNEQFF TGTGCCATCAGTGATGGTGGGGCGGGAGCCTACAATGAGCAGTTCTTC
few TRBJ2-1 TRBV15 TRBD1 CATSRVGQGAYNEQFF TGTGCCACCAGCAGAGTGGGACAGGGGGCCTACAATGAGCAGTTCTTC
- TRBJ2-7 TRBV30 - CAWSVGRAHEQYF TGTGCCTGGAGTGTAGGCAGGGCCCACGAGCAGTACTTC
- TRBJ1-2 TRBV18 - CASSQSTGNDYGYTF TGTGCCAGCTCACAGTCTACGGGTAACGACTATGGCTACACCTTC
- TRBJ1-5 TRBV27 - CASSLSGPYSNQPQHF TGTGCCAGCAGTTTATCGGGCCCCTATAGCAATCAGCCCCAGCATTTT
- TRBJ1-3 TRBV4-2 TRBD1 CASSQGQALSGNTIYF TGTGCCAGCAGCCAGGGACAGGCCCTCTCTGGAAACACCATATATTTT